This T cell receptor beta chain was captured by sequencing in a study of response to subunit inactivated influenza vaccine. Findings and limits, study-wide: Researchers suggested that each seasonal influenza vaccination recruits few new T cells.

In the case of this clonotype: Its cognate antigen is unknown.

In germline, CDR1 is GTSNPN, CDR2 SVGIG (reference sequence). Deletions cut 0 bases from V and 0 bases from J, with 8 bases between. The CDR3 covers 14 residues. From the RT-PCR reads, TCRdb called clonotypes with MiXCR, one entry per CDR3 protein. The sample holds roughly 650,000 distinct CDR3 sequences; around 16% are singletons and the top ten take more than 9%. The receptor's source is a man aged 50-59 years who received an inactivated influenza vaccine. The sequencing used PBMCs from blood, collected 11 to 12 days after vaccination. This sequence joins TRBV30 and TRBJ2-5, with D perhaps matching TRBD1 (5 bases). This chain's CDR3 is CAWSVGVYQETQYF. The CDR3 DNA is TGTGCCTGGAGTGTAGGGGTATACCAAGAGACCCAGTACTTC.